This is a list of T cell receptor beta chains from one sample in a study of vaccination effects on CD4 cells after COVID-19. These receptors have no identified antigens. The assay was immunoSEQ multiplex PCR, and TCRdb's table has in-frame clones only and misses some. The table has roughly 41,000 clones, over 60% seen once. The sequencing used CD4+ T cells from PBMCs cultured with HCoV-OC43 spike peptides, collected after COVID-19 vaccination. These receptors were obtained from a human donor who received a COVID-19 vaccine. CDR3s include the opening cysteine and the closing phenylalanine or tryptophan. D genes are given only for firm matches. Rows give clone size only sometimes, using once, few, many, or a class for an expanded clone.

j_call: TRBJ2-7
cdr3_length: 13
d_call: .
clone_size: .
v_call: TRBV12-3/TRBV12-4
cdr3_aa: CASSFLLGAEQYF
cdr3_nt: TGTGCCAGCAGTTTTTTACTAGGGGCCGAGCAGTACTTC

j_call: TRBJ1-1
cdr3_length: 16
d_call: .
clone_size: .
v_call: TRBV5-1
cdr3_aa: CASSLVTGMGRGEAFF
cdr3_nt: TGCGCCAGCAGCTTGGTTACAGGGATGGGTCGTGGTGAAGCTTTCTTT

j_call: TRBJ2-3
cdr3_length: 17
d_call: .
clone_size: once
v_call: TRBV5-1
cdr3_aa: CASSLGLGGASTDTQYF
cdr3_nt: TGCGCCAGCAGCTTGGGTCTAGGAGGTGCTAGCACAGATACGCAGTATTTT

j_call: TRBJ1-5
cdr3_length: 13
d_call: TRBD1
clone_size: many
v_call: TRBV2
cdr3_aa: CASSFQGAQPQHF
cdr3_nt: TGTGCCAGCAGTTTTCAGGGGGCTCAGCCCCAGCATTTT

j_call: TRBJ1-2
cdr3_length: 14
d_call: .
clone_size: .
v_call: TRBV7-8
cdr3_aa: CASSLAGNNYGYTF
cdr3_nt: TGTGCCAGCAGCTTAGCCGGCAATAACTATGGCTACACCTTC

j_call: TRBJ2-4
cdr3_length: 14
d_call: .
clone_size: .
v_call: TRBV5-4
cdr3_aa: CASSTDFRGNIQYF
cdr3_nt: TGTGCCAGCAGCACCGACTTCCGCGGAAACATTCAGTACTTC

j_call: TRBJ2-2
cdr3_length: 15
d_call: .
clone_size: .
v_call: TRBV25-1
cdr3_aa: CASSEWDRSSGELFF
cdr3_nt: TGTGCCAGCAGTGAATGGGACCGGTCAAGCGGGGAGCTGTTTTTT

j_call: TRBJ2-5
cdr3_length: 15
d_call: .
clone_size: .
v_call: TRBV5-1
cdr3_aa: CASSTSGIRQETQYF
cdr3_nt: TGCGCCAGCAGCACCTCAGGGATTAGGCAAGAGACCCAGTACTTC

j_call: TRBJ2-2
cdr3_length: 15
d_call: TRBD1
clone_size: .
v_call: TRBV3-1/TRBV3-2
cdr3_aa: CASSPTGGGTGELFF
cdr3_nt: TGTGCCAGCAGCCCGACAGGGGGAGGCACCGGGGAGCTGTTTTTT

j_call: TRBJ2-7
cdr3_length: 14
d_call: TRBD2
clone_size: .
v_call: TRBV6-5
cdr3_aa: CASSYSKASGPGYF
cdr3_nt: TGTGCCAGCAGTTACTCGAAAGCTAGCGGGCCCGGGTACTTC

j_call: TRBJ1-2
cdr3_length: 10
d_call: .
clone_size: .
v_call: TRBV20-1
cdr3_aa: CSVGYDGYTF
cdr3_nt: TGCAGTGTGGGGTACGATGGCTACACCTTC

j_call: TRBJ1-2
cdr3_length: 14
d_call: .
clone_size: few
v_call: TRBV5-6
cdr3_aa: CASSLVQGNYGYTF
cdr3_nt: TGTGCCAGCAGCTTAGTACAGGGTAACTATGGCTACACCTTC

j_call: TRBJ1-5
cdr3_length: 13
d_call: .
clone_size: .
v_call: TRBV5-8
cdr3_aa: CASSSLPRQPQHF
cdr3_nt: TGTGCCAGCAGCTCCCTTCCCCGGCAGCCCCAGCATTTT

j_call: TRBJ2-7
cdr3_length: 15
d_call: TRBD1
clone_size: few
v_call: TRBV27
cdr3_aa: CASSFRPTGGHEQYF
cdr3_nt: TGTGCCAGCAGTTTCCGCCCGACAGGGGGCCACGAGCAGTACTTC

j_call: TRBJ1-4
cdr3_length: 14
d_call: TRBD1
clone_size: .
v_call: TRBV29-1
cdr3_aa: CSVVQGPLNEKLFF
cdr3_nt: TGCAGCGTTGTACAGGGGCCTCTTAATGAAAAACTGTTTTTT

j_call: TRBJ1-1
cdr3_length: 12
d_call: .
clone_size: once
v_call: TRBV7-9
cdr3_aa: CASSLGYGEAFF
cdr3_nt: TGTGCCAGCAGCTTAGGGTATGGGGAAGCTTTCTTT

j_call: TRBJ1-3
cdr3_length: 15
d_call: .
clone_size: .
v_call: TRBV7-9
cdr3_aa: CASSDHRGSGNTIYF
cdr3_nt: TGTGCCAGCAGCGACCACCGGGGGAGCGGAAACACCATATATTTT

j_call: TRBJ1-6
cdr3_length: 15
d_call: .
clone_size: .
v_call: TRBV9
cdr3_aa: CASSVGTVSSSPLHF
cdr3_nt: TGTGCCAGCAGCGTAGGAACAGTTTCTAGTTCACCCCTCCACTTT

j_call: TRBJ2-1
cdr3_length: 17
d_call: TRBD2
clone_size: .
v_call: TRBV5-1
cdr3_aa: CASSLRSGRDTYNEQFF
cdr3_nt: TGCGCCAGCAGCTTGAGGTCCGGGAGGGACACCTACAATGAGCAGTTCTTC

j_call: TRBJ2-7
cdr3_length: 13
d_call: TRBD2
clone_size: .
v_call: TRBV3-1/TRBV3-2
cdr3_aa: CASSQGPGGKQYF
cdr3_nt: TGTGCCAGCAGCCAAGGGCCGGGAGGCAAGCAGTACTTC

j_call: TRBJ2-7
cdr3_length: 14
d_call: .
clone_size: .
v_call: TRBV27
cdr3_aa: CASSRLDIFYEQYF
cdr3_nt: TGTGCCAGCAGTCGACTAGATATCTTTTACGAGCAGTACTTC

j_call: TRBJ2-5
cdr3_length: 14
d_call: .
clone_size: .
v_call: TRBV6-2/TRBV6-3
cdr3_aa: CASSYSRQAETQYF
cdr3_nt: TGTGCCAGCAGTTACTCTAGACAGGCAGAGACCCAGTACTTC

j_call: TRBJ2-4
cdr3_length: 15
d_call: .
clone_size: once
v_call: TRBV29-1
cdr3_aa: CSVGSEHFAKNIQYF
cdr3_nt: TGCAGCGTTGGATCCGAACATTTCGCCAAAAACATTCAGTACTTC

j_call: TRBJ2-1
cdr3_length: 15
d_call: TRBD2
clone_size: .
v_call: TRBV3-1/TRBV3-2
cdr3_aa: CASSEVLAAYNEQFF
cdr3_nt: TGTGCCAGCAGCGAAGTACTAGCGGCCTACAATGAGCAGTTCTTC

j_call: TRBJ1-2
cdr3_length: 15
d_call: .
clone_size: .
v_call: TRBV7-8
cdr3_aa: CASSLDTDPYWGYTF
cdr3_nt: TGTGCCAGCAGCTTGGACACCGACCCATATTGGGGCTACACCTTC

j_call: TRBJ2-4
cdr3_length: 18
d_call: .
clone_size: .
v_call: TRBV6-2/TRBV6-3
cdr3_aa: CASSYSIAQVVVKNIQYF
cdr3_nt: TGTGCCAGCAGTTACTCGATTGCTCAAGTGGTTGTCAAAAACATTCAGTACTTC

j_call: TRBJ2-1
cdr3_length: 16
d_call: .
clone_size: .
v_call: TRBV3-1/TRBV3-2
cdr3_aa: CASSQGGAGRGNEQFF
cdr3_nt: TGTGCCAGCAGCCAAGGGGGCGCCGGGCGTGGCAATGAGCAGTTCTTC

j_call: TRBJ2-5
cdr3_length: 17
d_call: TRBD2
clone_size: few
v_call: TRBV14
cdr3_aa: CASSPRLAGIGVETQYF
cdr3_nt: TGTGCCAGCAGCCCACGACTAGCGGGGATAGGAGTAGAGACCCAGTACTTC

j_call: TRBJ1-2
cdr3_length: 12
d_call: TRBD1
clone_size: medium-sized
v_call: TRBV30
cdr3_aa: CAWKLTGSGYTF
cdr3_nt: TGTGCCTGGAAACTGACAGGGAGCGGCTACACCTTC

j_call: TRBJ1-2
cdr3_length: 14
d_call: .
clone_size: .
v_call: TRBV15
cdr3_aa: CATSRDLGVSGYTF
cdr3_nt: TGTGCCACCAGCAGAGATCTAGGGGTTAGCGGCTACACCTTC

j_call: TRBJ1-1
cdr3_length: 15
d_call: .
clone_size: .
v_call: TRBV25-1
cdr3_aa: CASSETRVTNTEAFF
cdr3_nt: TGTGCCAGCAGTGAGACTAGGGTGACGAACACTGAAGCTTTCTTT

j_call: TRBJ1-5
cdr3_length: 13
d_call: .
clone_size: .
v_call: TRBV30
cdr3_aa: CAWKAGPGQPQHF
cdr3_nt: TGTGCCTGGAAAGCAGGTCCTGGGCAGCCCCAGCATTTT

j_call: TRBJ1-5
cdr3_length: 13
d_call: .
clone_size: .
v_call: TRBV6-5
cdr3_aa: CASSEAWDQPQHF
cdr3_nt: TGTGCCAGCAGCGAGGCTTGGGATCAGCCCCAGCATTTT

j_call: TRBJ2-2
cdr3_length: 17
d_call: TRBD2
clone_size: .
v_call: TRBV10-3
cdr3_aa: CATGTSGGAGWTGELFF
cdr3_nt: TGTGCCACTGGGACTAGCGGGGGGGCCGGTTGGACCGGGGAGCTGTTTTTT

j_call: TRBJ2-5
cdr3_length: 16
d_call: .
clone_size: .
v_call: TRBV7-7
cdr3_aa: CASSLGRLVRQETQYF
cdr3_nt: TGTGCCAGCAGCTTAGGGAGACTAGTACGACAAGAGACCCAGTACTTC

j_call: TRBJ2-3
cdr3_length: 15
d_call: .
clone_size: .
v_call: TRBV5-4
cdr3_aa: CASSLLGSSTDTQYF
cdr3_nt: TGTGCCAGCAGCTTACTAGGGTCTAGCACAGATACGCAGTATTTT

j_call: TRBJ2-7
cdr3_length: 14
d_call: TRBD2
clone_size: .
v_call: TRBV4-1
cdr3_aa: CASSQDGLVLPDNF
cdr3_nt: TGCGCCAGCAGCCAAGATGGACTAGTTCTTCCAGACAACTTC

j_call: TRBJ1-6
cdr3_length: 18
d_call: TRBD1
clone_size: .
v_call: TRBV30
cdr3_aa: CAWSVQRTGAFYNSPLHF
cdr3_nt: TGTGCCTGGAGTGTACAAAGGACAGGAGCATTTTATAATTCACCCCTCCACTTT

j_call: TRBJ2-3
cdr3_length: 16
d_call: .
clone_size: .
v_call: TRBV9
cdr3_aa: CASSVVGTLNTDTQYF
cdr3_nt: TGTGCCAGCAGCGTAGTGGGGACACTTAACACAGATACGCAGTATTTT

j_call: TRBJ2-1
cdr3_length: 13
d_call: .
clone_size: .
v_call: TRBV10-3
cdr3_aa: CAISEGDSREQFF
cdr3_nt: TGTGCCATCAGTGAAGGAGATTCGCGCGAGCAGTTCTTC

j_call: TRBJ1-6
cdr3_length: 17
d_call: TRBD1
clone_size: .
v_call: TRBV19
cdr3_aa: CASRSGDRLIYNSPLHF
cdr3_nt: TGTGCCAGTAGGTCAGGGGACAGGCTGATCTATAATTCACCCCTCCACTTT

j_call: TRBJ2-5
cdr3_length: 13
d_call: .
clone_size: .
v_call: TRBV3-1/TRBV3-2
cdr3_aa: CASAQGFSETQYF
cdr3_nt: TGTGCCAGCGCCCAGGGGTTTTCAGAGACCCAGTACTTC